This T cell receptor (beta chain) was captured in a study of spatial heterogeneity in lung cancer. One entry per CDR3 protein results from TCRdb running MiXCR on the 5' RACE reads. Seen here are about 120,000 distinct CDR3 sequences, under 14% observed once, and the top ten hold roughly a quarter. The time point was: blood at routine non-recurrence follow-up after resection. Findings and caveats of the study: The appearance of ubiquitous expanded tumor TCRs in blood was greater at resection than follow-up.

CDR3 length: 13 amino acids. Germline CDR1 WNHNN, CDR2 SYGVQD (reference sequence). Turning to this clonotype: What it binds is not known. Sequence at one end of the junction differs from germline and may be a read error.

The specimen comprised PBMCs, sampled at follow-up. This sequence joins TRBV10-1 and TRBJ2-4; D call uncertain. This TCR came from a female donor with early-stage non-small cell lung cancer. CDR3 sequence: CAGSDRAKNIQYF. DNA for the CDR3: TGCGCCGGCAGTGATAGGGCCAAAAACATTCAGTACTTC.